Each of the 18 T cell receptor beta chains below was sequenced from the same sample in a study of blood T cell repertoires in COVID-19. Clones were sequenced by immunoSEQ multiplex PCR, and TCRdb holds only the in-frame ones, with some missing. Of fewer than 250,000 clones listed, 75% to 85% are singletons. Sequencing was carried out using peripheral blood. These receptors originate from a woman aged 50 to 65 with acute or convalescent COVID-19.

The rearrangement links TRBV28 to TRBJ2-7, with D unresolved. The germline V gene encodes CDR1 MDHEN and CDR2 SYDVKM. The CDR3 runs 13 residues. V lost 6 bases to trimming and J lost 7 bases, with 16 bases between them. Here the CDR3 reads CASSHSSHPEQYF. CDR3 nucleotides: TGTGCCAGCAGCCACAGTTCCCACCCGGAGCAGTACTTC. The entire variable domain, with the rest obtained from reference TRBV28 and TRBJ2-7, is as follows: DVKVTQSSRYLVKRTGEKVFLECVQDMDHENMFWYRQDPGLGLRLIYFSYDVKMKEKGDIPEGYSVSREKKERFSLILESASTNQTSMYLCASSHSSHPEQYFGPGTRLTVT.

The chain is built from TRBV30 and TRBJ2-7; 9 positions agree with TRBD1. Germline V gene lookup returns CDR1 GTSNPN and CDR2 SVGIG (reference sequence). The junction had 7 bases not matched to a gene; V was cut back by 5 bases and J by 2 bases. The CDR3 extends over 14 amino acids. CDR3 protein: CAWGWTGATYEQYF. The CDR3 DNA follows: TGTGCCTGGGGATGGACAGGGGCGACCTACGAGCAGTACTTC.

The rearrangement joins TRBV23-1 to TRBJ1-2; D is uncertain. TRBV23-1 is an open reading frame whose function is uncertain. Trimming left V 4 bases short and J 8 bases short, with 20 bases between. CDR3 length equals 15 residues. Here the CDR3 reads CASSRETAAGYGYTF. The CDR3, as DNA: TGCGCCAGCAGTCGGGAGACCGCGGCCGGATACGGCTACACCTTC.

CDR3 sequence reads: CASSPRTGLNSPLHF. The CDR3 DNA follows: TGTGCCAGCAGCCCCCGGACAGGGCTTAATTCACCCCTCCACTTT. This chain uses TRBV14 with TRBJ1-6; 8 bases line up with TRBD1. Germline CDR1 reads SGHDN; CDR2 reads FVKESK. This CDR3 is 15 amino acids long. V was pared by 4 bases and J by 6 bases, with 5 bases of the junction left unmatched.

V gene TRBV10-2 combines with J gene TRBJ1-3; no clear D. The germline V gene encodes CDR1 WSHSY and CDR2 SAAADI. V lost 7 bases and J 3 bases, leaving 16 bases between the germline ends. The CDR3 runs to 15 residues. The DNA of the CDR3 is TGCGCCAGCACCGGAGTAAGCGGGTATGGAAACACCATATATTTT. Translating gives CASTGVSGYGNTIYF.

CDR3 region: CASSRTSGITNIQYF. In DNA, the CDR3 is TGTGCCAGCAGCAGGACTAGCGGGATCACAAACATTCAGTACTTC. V gene TRBV6-5 combines with J gene TRBJ2-4; TRBD2 aligns across 12 bases. In germline, CDR1 is MNHEY, CDR2 SVGAGI. This CDR3 contains 15 residues. V dropped 6 bases and J dropped 6; count of bases not matched to a gene: 6.

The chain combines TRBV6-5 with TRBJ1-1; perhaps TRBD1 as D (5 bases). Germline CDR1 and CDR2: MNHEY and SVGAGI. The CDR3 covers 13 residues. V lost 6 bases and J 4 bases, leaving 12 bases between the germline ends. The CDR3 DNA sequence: TGTGCCAGCAGCCGTGGGGGGGGCACTGAAGCTTTCTTT. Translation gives CASSRGGGTEAFF.

Here the CDR3 reads CASSQDGVVRPYNEQFF. The CDR3 DNA reads TGCGCCAGCAGCCAAGATGGAGTGGTCCGGCCCTACAATGAGCAGTTCTTC. The J gene is TRBJ2-1, the V gene TRBV4-3; D ambiguous. The CDR3 totals 17 residues. Germline V CDR1 and CDR2: LGHNA, YSLEER. V lost 0 bases and J lost 2, with 14 bases in between.

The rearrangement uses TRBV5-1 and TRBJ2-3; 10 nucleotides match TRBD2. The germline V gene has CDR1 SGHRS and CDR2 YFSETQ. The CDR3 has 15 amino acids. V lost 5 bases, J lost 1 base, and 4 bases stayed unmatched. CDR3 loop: CASRWTSGRTDTQYF. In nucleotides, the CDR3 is TGCGCCAGCAGATGGACTAGCGGACGCACAGATACGCAGTATTTT.

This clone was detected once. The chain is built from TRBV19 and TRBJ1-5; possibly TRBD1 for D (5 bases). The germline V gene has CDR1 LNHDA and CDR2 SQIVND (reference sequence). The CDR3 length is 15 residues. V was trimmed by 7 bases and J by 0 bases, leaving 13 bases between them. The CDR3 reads CASTAQGISNQPQHF. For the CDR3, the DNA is TGTGCCAGTACCGCCCAGGGAATTAGCAATCAGCCCCAGCATTTT.

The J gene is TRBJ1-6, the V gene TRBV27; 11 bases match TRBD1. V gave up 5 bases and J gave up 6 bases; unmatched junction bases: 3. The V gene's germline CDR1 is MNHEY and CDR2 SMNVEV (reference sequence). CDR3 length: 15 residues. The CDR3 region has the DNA TGTGCCAGCAGTCCAGGGACAGGGGGTAATTCACCCCTCCACTTT. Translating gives CASSPGTGGNSPLHF.

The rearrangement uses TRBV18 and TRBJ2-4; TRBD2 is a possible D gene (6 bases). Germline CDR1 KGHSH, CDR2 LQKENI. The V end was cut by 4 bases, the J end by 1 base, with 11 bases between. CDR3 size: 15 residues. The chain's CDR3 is CASSLDLAAKNIQYF. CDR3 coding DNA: TGTGCCAGCTCACTCGATCTAGCGGCCAAAAACATTCAGTACTTC.

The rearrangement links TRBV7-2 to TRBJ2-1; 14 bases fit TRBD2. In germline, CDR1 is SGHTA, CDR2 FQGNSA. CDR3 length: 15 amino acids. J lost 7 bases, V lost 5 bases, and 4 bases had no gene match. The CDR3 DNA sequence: TGTGCCAGCAGCAAAGGACTAGCGGGGGGTAATGAGCAGTTCTTC. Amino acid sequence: CASSKGLAGGNEQFF. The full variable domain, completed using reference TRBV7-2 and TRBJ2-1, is GAGVSQSPSNKVTEKGKDVELRCDPISGHTALYWYRQSLGQGLEFLIYFQGNSAPDKSGLPSDRFSAERTGGSVSTLTIQRTQQEDSAVYLCASSKGLAGGNEQFFGPGTRLTVL.

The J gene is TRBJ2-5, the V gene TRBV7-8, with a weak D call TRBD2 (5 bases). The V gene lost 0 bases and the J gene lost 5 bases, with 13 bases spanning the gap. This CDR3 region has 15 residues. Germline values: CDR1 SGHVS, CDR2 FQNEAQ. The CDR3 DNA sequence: TGTGCCAGCAGCTTAGCTTACGGGGTAACGGAGACCCAGTACTTC. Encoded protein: CASSLAYGVTETQYF.

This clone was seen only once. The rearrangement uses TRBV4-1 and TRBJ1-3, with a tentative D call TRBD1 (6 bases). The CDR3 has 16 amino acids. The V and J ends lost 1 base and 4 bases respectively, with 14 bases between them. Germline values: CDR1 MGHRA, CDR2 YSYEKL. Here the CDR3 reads CASSQVRLRGGNTIYF. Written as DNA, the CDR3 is TGCGCCAGCAGCCAAGTGCGGCTGAGGGGGGGAAACACCATATATTTT.

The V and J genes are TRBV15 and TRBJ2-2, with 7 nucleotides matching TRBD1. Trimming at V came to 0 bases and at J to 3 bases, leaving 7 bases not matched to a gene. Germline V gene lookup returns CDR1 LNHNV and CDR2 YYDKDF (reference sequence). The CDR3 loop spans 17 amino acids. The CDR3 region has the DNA TGTGCCACCAGCAGAGATGAGGGACAGAACGACACCGGGGAGCTGTTTTTT. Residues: CATSRDEGQNDTGELFF.

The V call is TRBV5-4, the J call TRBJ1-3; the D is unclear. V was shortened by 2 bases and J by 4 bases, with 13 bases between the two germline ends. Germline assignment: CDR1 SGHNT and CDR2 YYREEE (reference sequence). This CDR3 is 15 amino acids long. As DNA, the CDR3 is TGTGCCAGCAGCTTAGGACGGGAAATGGGAAACACCATATATTTT. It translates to CASSLGREMGNTIYF.

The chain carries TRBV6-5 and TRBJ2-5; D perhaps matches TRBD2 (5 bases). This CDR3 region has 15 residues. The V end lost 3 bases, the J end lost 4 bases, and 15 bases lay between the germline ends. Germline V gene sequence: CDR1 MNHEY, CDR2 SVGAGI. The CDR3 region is CASSYTTRVSETQYF. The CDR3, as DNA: TGTGCCAGCAGTTATACGACGCGGGTTTCAGAGACCCAGTACTTC.